This is a list of T cell receptor beta chains from one sample in a study of shared clonotypes between healthy human individuals. The repertoire was sequenced with immunoSEQ multiplex PCR; TCRdb's copy has only in-frame clones and lacks some. Of about 1 million clones in the sample, more than 60% were seen once. Sequenced: memory CD4+ T cells sorted from blood. These receptors all come from a man aged 18-30 years in good health. Both conserved end residues are part of each CDR3. A D gene is named only where the DNA matches it firmly. Clone size is shown for a subset of rows, as once, few, many or a class of expanded clone.

>TRBJ2-1|NA|NA|TRBV7-9
CASSLGNEQFF
TGTGCCAGCAGCTTGGGGAATGAGCAGTTCTTC
>TRBJ2-2|TRBD2|NA|TRBV4-2
CASSGTSGYRELFF
TGTGCCAGCAGTGGGACTAGCGGGTACCGGGAGCTGTTTTTT
>TRBJ2-5|NA|few|TRBV21-1
CASSNSRDGEETQYF
TGTGCCAGCAGCAACAGCCGGGACGGAGAAGAGACCCAGTACTTC
>TRBJ1-1|NA|NA|TRBV18
CASSGGNTEAFF
TGTGCCAGCTCAGGGGGAAACACTGAAGCTTTCTTT
>TRBJ2-5|NA|NA|TRBV5-1
CASSSHTGLAETQYF
TGCGCCAGCAGCTCGCATACCGGACTTGCAGAGACCCAGTACTTC
>TRBJ2-2|NA|NA|TRBV6-5
CASNGANTGELFF
TGTGCCAGCAATGGGGCGAACACCGGGGAGCTGTTTTTT
>TRBJ2-5|TRBD2|few|TRBV4-2
CASSESGGGQETQYF
TGTGCCAGCAGCGAGAGCGGGGGGGGGCAAGAGACCCAGTACTTC
>TRBJ1-3|NA|NA|TRBV9
CASSRATGHGNTIYF
TGTGCCAGCAGCCGTGCCACGGGGCATGGAAACACCATATATTTT
>TRBJ2-7|NA|NA|TRBV10-1
CASSGDISPHEQYF
TGCGCCAGCAGTGGGGACATATCCCCCCACGAGCAGTACTTC
>TRBJ2-7|TRBD1|once|TRBV18
CASSPPYDRDEQYF
TGTGCCAGCTCACCACCTTATGACAGGGACGAGCAGTACTTC
>TRBJ1-2|TRBD1|NA|TRBV6-5
CASSSMGQATGGYTF
TGTGCCAGCAGTTCCATGGGACAGGCCACGGGTGGCTACACCTTC
>TRBJ1-2|NA|NA|TRBV19
CASTPGRNYGYTF
TGTGCCAGTACCCCGGGCAGAAACTATGGCTACACCTTC
>TRBJ2-7|NA|NA|TRBV18
CASSPPQGGRSYEQYF
TGTGCCAGCTCACCACCTCAGGGGGGTCGTTCCTACGAGCAGTACTTC
>TRBJ2-3|NA|NA|TRBV5-1
CASSLSQFVSSGILTDTQYF
TGCGCCAGCAGCTTGAGTCAGTTTGTGTCGTCGGGGATCCTGACAGATACGCAGTATTTT
>TRBJ1-3|NA|NA|TRBV14
CASSQATRQSSGNTIYF
TGTGCCAGCAGCCAAGCTACGAGGCAGAGCTCTGGAAACACCATATATTTT
>TRBJ2-5|NA|NA|TRBV19
CASSTYEAYQETQYF
TGTGCCAGTAGTACCTATGAAGCATACCAAGAGACCCAGTACTTC
>TRBJ2-5|TRBD2|NA|TRBV5-1
CASSPLAGRIETQYF
TGCGCCAGCAGCCCCCTAGCGGGACGGATCGAGACCCAGTACTTC
>TRBJ1-1|NA|NA|TRBV7-2
CASSLDDRSKAFF
TGTGCCAGCAGCTTAGATGATCGTTCCAAAGCTTTCTTT
>TRBJ1-6|TRBD1|NA|TRBV10-1
CASSTGTVDSPLHF
TGCGCCAGCAGTACCGGGACAGTGGACTCACCCCTCCACTTT
>TRBJ1-5|NA|few|TRBV9
CASSGGQTNQPQHF
TGTGCCAGCAGCGGAGGACAGACCAATCAGCCCCAGCATTTT
>TRBJ1-1|NA|NA|TRBV5-4
CASSLSGAGLPEAFF
TGTGCCAGCAGCTTGTCTGGGGCGGGGTTGCCTGAAGCTTTCTTT
>TRBJ2-3|NA|NA|TRBV15
CATSMELTDTQYF
TGTGCCACCAGCATGGAGCTAACAGATACGCAGTATTTT
>TRBJ2-1|NA|NA|TRBV9
CASSVEIMGGQFF
TGTGCCAGCAGCGTAGAGATAATGGGGGGGCAGTTCTTC
>TRBJ2-1|TRBD2|NA|TRBV4-3
CASSREGRKYNEQFF
TGCGCCAGCAGCCGGGAGGGCCGTAAATACAATGAGCAGTTCTTC
>TRBJ1-4|NA|few|TRBV6-5
CASKQGPNEKLFF
TGTGCCAGCAAACAGGGACCTAATGAAAAACTGTTTTTT
>TRBJ2-1|NA|NA|TRBV10-3
CAISESAGVAGSSYNEQFF
TGTGCCATCAGTGAGTCGGCTGGAGTGGCGGGAAGCTCCTACAATGAGCAGTTCTTC
>TRBJ2-1|NA|few|TRBV11-1
CASSGLRYNEQFF
TGTGCCAGCAGCGGCCTCAGATACAATGAGCAGTTCTTC
>TRBJ2-7|TRBD1|once|TRBV7-2
CASSSDGQGVYEQYF
TGTGCCAGCAGCTCAGACGGACAGGGGGTGTACGAGCAGTACTTC